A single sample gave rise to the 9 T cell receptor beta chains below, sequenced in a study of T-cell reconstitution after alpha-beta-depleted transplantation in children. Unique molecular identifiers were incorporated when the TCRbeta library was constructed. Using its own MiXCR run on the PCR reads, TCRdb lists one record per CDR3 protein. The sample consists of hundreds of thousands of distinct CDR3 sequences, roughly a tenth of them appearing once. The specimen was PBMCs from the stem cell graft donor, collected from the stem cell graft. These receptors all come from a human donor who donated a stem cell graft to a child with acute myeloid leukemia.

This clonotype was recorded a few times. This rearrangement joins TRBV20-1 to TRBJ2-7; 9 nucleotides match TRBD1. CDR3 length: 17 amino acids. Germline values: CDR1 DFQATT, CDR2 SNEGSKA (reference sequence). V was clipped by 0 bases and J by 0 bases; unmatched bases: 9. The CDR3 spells CSAREPGTGSGSYEQYF. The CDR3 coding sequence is TGCAGTGCTAGAGAGCCCGGGACAGGGTCGGGCTCCTACGAGCAGTACTTC.

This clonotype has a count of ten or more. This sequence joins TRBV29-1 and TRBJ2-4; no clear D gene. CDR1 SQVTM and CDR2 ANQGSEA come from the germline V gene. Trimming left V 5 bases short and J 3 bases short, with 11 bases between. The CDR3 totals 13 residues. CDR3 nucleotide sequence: TGCAGCGTTCCGCTGTTCGGCAAAAACATTCAGTACTTC. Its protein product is CSVPLFGKNIQYF.

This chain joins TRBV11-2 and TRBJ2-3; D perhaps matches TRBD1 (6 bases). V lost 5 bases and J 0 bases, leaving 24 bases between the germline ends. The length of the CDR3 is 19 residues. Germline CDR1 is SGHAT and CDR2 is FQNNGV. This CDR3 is CASSPIEGELLTSTDTQYF. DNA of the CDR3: TGTGCCAGCAGCCCTATAGAGGGGGAGCTTTTAACTAGCACAGATACGCAGTATTTT. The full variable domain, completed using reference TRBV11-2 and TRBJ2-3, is EAGVAQSPRYKIIEKRQSVAFWCNPISGHATLYWYQQILGQGPKLLIQFQNNGVVDDSQLPKDRFSAERLKGVDSTLKIQPAKLEDSAVYLCASSPIEGELLTSTDTQYFGPGTRLTVL.

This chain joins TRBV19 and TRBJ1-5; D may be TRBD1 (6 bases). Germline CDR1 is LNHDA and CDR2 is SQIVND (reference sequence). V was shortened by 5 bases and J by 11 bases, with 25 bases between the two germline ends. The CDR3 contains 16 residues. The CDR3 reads CASSSGIGTRVLTQHF. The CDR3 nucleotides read TGTGCCAGTAGTTCGGGAATCGGGACACGGGTTTTGACCCAGCATTTT.

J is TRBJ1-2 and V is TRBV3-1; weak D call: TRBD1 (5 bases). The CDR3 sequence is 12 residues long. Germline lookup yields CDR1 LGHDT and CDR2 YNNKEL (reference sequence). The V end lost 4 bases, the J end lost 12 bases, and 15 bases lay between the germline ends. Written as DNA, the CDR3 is TGTGCCAGCAGCCGCCGGGACGGCCAACACACCTTC. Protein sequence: CASSRRDGQHTF. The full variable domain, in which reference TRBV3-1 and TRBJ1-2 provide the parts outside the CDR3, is DTAVSQTPKYLVTQMGNDKSIKCEQNLGHDTMYWYKQDSKKFLKIMFSYNNKELIINETVPNRFSPKSPDKAHLNLHINSLELGDSAVYFCASSRRDGQHTFGSGTRLTVV.

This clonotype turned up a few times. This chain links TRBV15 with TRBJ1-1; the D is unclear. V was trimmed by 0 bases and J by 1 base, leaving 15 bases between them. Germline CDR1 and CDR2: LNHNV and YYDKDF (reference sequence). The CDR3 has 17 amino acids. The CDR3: CATSRDSWRAGNTEAFF. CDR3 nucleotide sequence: TGTGCCACCAGCAGAGATTCGTGGAGGGCCGGGAACACTGAAGCTTTCTTT. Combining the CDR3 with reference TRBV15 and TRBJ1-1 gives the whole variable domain DAMVIQNPRYQVTQFGKPVTLSCSQTLNHNVMYWYQQKSSQAPKLLFHYYDKDFNNEADTPDNFQSRRPNTSFCFLDIRSPGLGDTAMYLCATSRDSWRAGNTEAFFGQGTRLTVV.

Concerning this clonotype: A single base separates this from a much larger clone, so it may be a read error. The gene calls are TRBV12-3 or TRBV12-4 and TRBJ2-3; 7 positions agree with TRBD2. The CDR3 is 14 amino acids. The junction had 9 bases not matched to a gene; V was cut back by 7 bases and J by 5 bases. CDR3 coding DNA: TGTGCCAGCACCCCTGGGGGGGTCAGAGATACGCAGTATTTT. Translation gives CASTPGGVRDTQYF.

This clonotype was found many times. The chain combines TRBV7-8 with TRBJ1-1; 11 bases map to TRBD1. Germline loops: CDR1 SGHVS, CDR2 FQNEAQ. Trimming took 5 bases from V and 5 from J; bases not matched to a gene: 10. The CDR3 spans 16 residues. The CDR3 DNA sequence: TGTGCCAGCAGCAATGGACAGGGGGCGCGGGGGACTGAAGCTTTCTTT. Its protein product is CASSNGQGARGTEAFF.

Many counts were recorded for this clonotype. CDR3: CSVRGGNTEAFF. The CDR3 region has the DNA TGCAGCGTTAGAGGGGGGAACACTGAAGCTTTCTTT. The chain combines TRBV29-1 with TRBJ1-1; D perhaps matches TRBD1 (6 bases). The germline gives CDR1 SQVTM, CDR2 ANQGSEA. The germline V and J ends were trimmed by 5 bases and 1 base, with 8 bases remaining between them. The CDR3 totals 12 residues.